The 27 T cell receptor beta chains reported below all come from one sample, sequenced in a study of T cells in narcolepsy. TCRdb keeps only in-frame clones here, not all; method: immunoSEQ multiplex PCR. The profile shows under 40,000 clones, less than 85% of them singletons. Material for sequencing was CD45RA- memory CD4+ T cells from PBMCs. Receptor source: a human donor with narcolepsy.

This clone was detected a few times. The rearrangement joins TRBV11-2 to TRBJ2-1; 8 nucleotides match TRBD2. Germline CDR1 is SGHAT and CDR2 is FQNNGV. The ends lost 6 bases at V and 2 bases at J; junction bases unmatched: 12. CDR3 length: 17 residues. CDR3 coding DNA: TGTGCCAGCAGTTCAGGCCCGGGACTAGGCCCCTACAATGAGCAGTTCTTC. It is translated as CASSSGPGLGPYNEQFF. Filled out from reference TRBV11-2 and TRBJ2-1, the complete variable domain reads EAGVAQSPRYKIIEKRQSVAFWCNPISGHATLYWYQQILGQGPKLLIQFQNNGVVDDSQLPKDRFSAERLKGVDSTLKIQPAKLEDSAVYLCASSSGPGLGPYNEQFFGPGTRLTVL.

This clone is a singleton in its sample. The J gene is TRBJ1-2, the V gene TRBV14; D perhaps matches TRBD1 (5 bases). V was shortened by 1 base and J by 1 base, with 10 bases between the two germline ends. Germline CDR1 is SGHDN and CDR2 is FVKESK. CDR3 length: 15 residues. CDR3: CASSQGAGYNYGYTF. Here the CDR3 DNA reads TGTGCCAGCAGCCAAGGCGCAGGGTATAACTATGGCTACACCTTC.

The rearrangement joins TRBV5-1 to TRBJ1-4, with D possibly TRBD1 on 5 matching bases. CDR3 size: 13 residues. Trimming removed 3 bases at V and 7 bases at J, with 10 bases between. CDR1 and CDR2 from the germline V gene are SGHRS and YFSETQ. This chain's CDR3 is CASSWGNGEKLFF. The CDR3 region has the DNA TGCGCCAGCAGCTGGGGCAACGGTGAAAAACTGTTTTTT.

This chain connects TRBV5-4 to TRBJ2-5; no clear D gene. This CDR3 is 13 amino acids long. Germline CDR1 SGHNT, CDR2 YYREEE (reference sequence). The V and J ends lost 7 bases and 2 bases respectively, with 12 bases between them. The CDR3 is CASPLTEQETQYF. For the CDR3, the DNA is TGTGCCAGCCCCTTGACGGAACAAGAGACCCAGTACTTC.

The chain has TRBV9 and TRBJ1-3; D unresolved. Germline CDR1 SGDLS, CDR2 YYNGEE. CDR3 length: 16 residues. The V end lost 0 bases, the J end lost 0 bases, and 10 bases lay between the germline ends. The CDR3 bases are TGTGCCAGCAGCGTAGGTCTAGATCGCTCTGGAAACACCATATATTTT. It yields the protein CASSVGLDRSGNTIYF.

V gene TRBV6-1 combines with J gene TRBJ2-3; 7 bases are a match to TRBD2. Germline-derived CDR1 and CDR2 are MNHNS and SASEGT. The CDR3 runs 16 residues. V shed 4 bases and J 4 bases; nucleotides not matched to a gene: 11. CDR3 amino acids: CASSAMTSSEADTQYF. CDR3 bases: TGTGCCAGCAGTGCCATGACTAGCTCAGAAGCAGATACGCAGTATTTT.

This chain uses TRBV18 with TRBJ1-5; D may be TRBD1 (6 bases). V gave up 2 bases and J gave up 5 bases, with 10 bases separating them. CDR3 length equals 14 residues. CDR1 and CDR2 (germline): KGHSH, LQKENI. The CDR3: CASSPGGGDQPQHF. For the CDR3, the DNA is TGTGCCAGCTCACCAGGGGGCGGCGATCAGCCCCAGCATTTT. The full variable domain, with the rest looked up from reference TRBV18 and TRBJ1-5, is NAGVMQNPRHLVRRRGQEARLRCSPMKGHSHVYWYRQLPEEGLKFMVYLQKENIIDESGMPKERFSAEFPKEGPSILRIQQVVRGDSAAYFCASSPGGGDQPQHFGDGTRLSIL.

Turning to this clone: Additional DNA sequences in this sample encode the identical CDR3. In DNA form, the CDR3 reads TGTGCCAGCAGCCGGGACAGAGATACGCAGTATTTT. The encoded protein is CASSRDRDTQYF. The chain employs TRBV7-3 and TRBJ2-3, with 7 nucleotides matching TRBD1. CDR1 and CDR2 from the germline V gene are SGHTA and FQGTGA. There are 12 residues in the CDR3. Losses at the gene ends were 5 bases for V and 5 bases for J; bases not matched to a gene: 1.

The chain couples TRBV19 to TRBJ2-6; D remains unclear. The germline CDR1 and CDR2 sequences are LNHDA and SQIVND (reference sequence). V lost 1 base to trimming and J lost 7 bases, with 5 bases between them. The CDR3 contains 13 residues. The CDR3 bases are TGTGCCAGTAGTATAGTGGGCGCCAACGTCCTGACTTTC. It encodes CASSIVGANVLTF.

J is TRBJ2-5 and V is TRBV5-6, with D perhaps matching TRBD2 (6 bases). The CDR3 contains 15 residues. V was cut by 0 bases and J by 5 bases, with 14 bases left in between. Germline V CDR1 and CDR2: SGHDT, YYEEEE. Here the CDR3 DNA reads TGTGCCAGCAGCTTGGCCGCTCCCGGAGGGGAGACCCAGTACTTC. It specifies CASSLAAPGGETQYF.

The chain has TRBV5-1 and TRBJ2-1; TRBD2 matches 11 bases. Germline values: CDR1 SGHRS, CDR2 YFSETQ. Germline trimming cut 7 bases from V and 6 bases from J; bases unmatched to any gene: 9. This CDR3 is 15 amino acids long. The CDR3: CASASTGTSGNEQFF. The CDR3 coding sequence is TGCGCCAGCGCCAGTACCGGGACTAGCGGCAATGAGCAGTTCTTC.

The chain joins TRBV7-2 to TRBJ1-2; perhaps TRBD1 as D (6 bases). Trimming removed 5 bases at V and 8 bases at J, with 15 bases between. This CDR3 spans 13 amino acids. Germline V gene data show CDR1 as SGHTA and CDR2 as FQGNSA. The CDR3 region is CASSATGTGGYTF. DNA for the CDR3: TGTGCCAGCAGCGCTACAGGGACGGGAGGCTACACCTTC.

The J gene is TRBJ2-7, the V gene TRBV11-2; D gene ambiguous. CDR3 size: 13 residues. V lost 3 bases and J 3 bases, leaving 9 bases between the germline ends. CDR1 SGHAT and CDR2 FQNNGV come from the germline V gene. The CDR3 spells CASSFQVNYEQYF. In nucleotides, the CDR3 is TGTGCCAGCAGCTTTCAGGTGAACTACGAGCAGTACTTC.

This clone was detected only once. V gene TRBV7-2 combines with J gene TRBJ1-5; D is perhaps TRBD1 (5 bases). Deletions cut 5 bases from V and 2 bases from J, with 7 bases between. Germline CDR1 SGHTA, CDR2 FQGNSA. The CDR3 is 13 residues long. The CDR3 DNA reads TGTGCCAGCAGCGCCAGGGGCAATCAGCCCCAGCATTTT. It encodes CASSARGNQPQHF.

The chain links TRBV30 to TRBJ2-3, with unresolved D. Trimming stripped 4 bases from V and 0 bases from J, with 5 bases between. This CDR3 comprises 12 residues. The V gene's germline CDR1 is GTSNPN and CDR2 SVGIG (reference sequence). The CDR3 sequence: CAWTPSTDTQYF. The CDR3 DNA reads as TGTGCCTGGACGCCGAGCACAGATACGCAGTATTTT.

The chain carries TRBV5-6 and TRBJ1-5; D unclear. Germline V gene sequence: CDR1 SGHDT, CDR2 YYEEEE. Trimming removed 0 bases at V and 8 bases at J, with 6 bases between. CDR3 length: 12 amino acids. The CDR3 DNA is TGTGCCAGCAGCTTGGGACCGGAGCCCCAGCATTTT. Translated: CASSLGPEPQHF.

The CDR3 here is CASLGGLSTEAFF. In DNA, the CDR3 is TGTGCCAGCCTGGGAGGGTTGAGCACTGAAGCTTTCTTT. This chain connects TRBV28 to TRBJ1-1, with D hard to call. The germline gives CDR1 MDHEN, CDR2 SYDVKM. The ends were cut back, 8 bases at V and 4 bases at J, with 14 bases in the middle. The CDR3 contains 13 residues.

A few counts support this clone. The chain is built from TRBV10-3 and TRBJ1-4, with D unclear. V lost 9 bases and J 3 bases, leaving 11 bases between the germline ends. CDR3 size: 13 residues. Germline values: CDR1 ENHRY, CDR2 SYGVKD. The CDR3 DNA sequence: TGTGCCATTGCAGGACGCCCTAATGAAAAACTGTTTTTT. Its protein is CAIAGRPNEKLFF.

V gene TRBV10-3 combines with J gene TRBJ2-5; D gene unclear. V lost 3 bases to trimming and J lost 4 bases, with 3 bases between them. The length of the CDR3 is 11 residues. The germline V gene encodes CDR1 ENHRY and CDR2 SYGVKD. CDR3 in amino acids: CAISESETQYF. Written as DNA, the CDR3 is TGTGCCATCAGTGAATCAGAGACCCAGTACTTC.

CDR3 in DNA: TGTGCCTTTTTACCCTCAGGGGGGAAGATCACCGGGGAGCTGTTTTTT. Translated, it gives CAFLPSGGKITGELFF. The gene calls are TRBV7-8 and TRBJ2-2; D is possibly TRBD1 (7 bases). CDR1 and CDR2 (germline): SGHVS, FQNEAQ. There are 16 residues in the CDR3. V was trimmed by 11 bases and J by 4 bases, leaving 23 bases between them.

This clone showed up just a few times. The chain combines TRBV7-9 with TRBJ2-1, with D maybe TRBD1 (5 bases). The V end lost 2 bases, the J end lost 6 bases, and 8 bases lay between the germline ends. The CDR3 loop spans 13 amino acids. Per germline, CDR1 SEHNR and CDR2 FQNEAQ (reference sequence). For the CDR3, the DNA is TGTGCCAGCAGCTTACAGGGCAGCAATGAGCAGTTCTTC. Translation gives CASSLQGSNEQFF. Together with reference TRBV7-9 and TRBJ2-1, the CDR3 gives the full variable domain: DTGVSQNPRHKITKRGQNVTFRCDPISEHNRLYWYRQTLGQGPEFLTYFQNEAQLEKSRLLSDRFSAERPKGSFSTLEIQRTEQGDSAMYLCASSLQGSNEQFFGPGTRLTVL.

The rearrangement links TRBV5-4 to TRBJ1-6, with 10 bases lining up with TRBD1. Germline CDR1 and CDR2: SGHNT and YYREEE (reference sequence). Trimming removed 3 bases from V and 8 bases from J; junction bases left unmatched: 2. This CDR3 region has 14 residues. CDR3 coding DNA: TGTGCCAGCAGCTCGGACAGGGGGGATTCACCCCTCCACTTT. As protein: CASSSDRGDSPLHF.

The CDR3 region is CASSLGSVRNEKLFF. In DNA, the CDR3 is TGTGCCAGCAGCTTAGGGTCGGTCAGAAACGAAAAACTGTTTTTT. The chain uses TRBV7-2 and TRBJ1-4, with D unresolved. Germline V gene data show CDR1 as SGHTA and CDR2 as FQGNSA. This CDR3 spans 15 amino acids. V was trimmed by 1 base and J by 8 bases, leaving 14 bases between them.

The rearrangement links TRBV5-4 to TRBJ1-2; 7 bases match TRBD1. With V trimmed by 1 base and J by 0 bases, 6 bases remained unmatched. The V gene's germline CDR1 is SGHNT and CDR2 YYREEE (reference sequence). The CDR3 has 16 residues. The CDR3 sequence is CASSLKGARANYGYTF. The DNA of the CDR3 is TGTGCCAGCAGCTTGAAGGGGGCCAGAGCTAACTATGGCTACACCTTC.

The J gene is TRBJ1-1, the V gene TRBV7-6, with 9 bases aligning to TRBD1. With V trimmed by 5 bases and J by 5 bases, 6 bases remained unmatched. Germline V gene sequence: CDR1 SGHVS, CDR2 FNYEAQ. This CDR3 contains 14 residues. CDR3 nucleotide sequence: TGTGCCAGCAGCCCACCGGGACAGGGTACTGAAGCTTTCTTT. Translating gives CASSPPGQGTEAFF. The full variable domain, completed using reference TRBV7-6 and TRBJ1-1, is GAGVSQSPRYKVTKRGQDVALRCDPISGHVSLYWYRQALGQGPEFLTYFNYEAQQDKSGLPNDRFSAERPEGSISTLTIQRTEQRDSAMYRCASSPPGQGTEAFFGQGTRLTVV.

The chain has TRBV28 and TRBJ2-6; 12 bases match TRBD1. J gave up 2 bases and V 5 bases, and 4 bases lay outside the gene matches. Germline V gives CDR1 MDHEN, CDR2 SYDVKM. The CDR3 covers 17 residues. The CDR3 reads CASSPGQGAAGANVLTF. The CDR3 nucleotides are TGTGCCAGCAGTCCGGGACAGGGGGCTGCTGGGGCCAACGTCCTGACTTTC. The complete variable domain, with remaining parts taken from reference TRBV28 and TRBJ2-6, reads DVKVTQSSRYLVKRTGEKVFLECVQDMDHENMFWYRQDPGLGLRLIYFSYDVKMKEKGDIPEGYSVSREKKERFSLILESASTNQTSMYLCASSPGQGAAGANVLTFGAGSRLTVL.

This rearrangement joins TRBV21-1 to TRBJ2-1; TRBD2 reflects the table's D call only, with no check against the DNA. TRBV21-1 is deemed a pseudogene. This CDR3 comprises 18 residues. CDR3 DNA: TGTGCCAGCAGCAAATCGGGGGTAGGGGAGGCCTCCTACAATGAGCAGTTCTTC. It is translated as CASSKSGVGEASYNEQFF.